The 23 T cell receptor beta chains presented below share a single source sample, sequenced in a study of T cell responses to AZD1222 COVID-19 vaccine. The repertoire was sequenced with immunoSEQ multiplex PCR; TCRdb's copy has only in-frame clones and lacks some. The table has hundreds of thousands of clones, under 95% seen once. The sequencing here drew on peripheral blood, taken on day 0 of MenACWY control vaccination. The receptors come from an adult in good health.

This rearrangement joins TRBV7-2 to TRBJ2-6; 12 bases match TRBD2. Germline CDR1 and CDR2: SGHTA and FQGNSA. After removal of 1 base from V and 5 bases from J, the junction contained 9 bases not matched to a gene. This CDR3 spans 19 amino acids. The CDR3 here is CASSLGLAGALLRANVLTF. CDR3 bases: TGTGCCAGCAGCTTAGGACTAGCGGGGGCCCTGCTTAGGGCCAACGTCCTGACTTTC.

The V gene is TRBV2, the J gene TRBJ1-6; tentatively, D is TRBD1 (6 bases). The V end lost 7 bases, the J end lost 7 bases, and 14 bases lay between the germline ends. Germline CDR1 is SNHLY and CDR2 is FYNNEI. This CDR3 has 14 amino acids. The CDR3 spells CASNNRVVNSPLHF. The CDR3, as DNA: TGTGCCAGCAACAACAGGGTGGTGAATTCACCCCTCCACTTT.

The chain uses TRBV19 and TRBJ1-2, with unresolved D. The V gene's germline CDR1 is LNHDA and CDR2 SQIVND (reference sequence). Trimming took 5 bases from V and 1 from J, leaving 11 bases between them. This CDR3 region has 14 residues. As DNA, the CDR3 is TGTGCCAGTAGTTTGGGCGTAATTAACTATGGCTACACCTTC. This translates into CASSLGVINYGYTF.

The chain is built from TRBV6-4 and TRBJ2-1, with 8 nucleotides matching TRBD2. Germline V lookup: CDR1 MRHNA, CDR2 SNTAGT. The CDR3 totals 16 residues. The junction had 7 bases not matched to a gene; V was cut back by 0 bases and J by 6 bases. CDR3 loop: CASSDSIAGGPNEQFF. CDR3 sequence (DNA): TGTGCCAGCAGTGACTCGATTGCGGGGGGACCCAATGAGCAGTTCTTC.

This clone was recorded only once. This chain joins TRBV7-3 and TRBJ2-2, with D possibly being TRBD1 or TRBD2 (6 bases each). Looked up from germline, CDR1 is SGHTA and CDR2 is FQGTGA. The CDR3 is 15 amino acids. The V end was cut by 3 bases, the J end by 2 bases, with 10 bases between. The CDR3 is CASSLGGLNTGELFF. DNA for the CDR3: TGTGCCAGCAGCTTGGGGGGCCTTAACACCGGGGAGCTGTTTTTT.

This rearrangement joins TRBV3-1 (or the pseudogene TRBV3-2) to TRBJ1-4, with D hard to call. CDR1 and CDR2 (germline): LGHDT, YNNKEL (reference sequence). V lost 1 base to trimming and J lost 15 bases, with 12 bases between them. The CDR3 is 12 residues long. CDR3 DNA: TGTGCCAGCAGCCAAGTATCAAGGTCGGTGTTTTTT. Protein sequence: CASSQVSRSVFF.

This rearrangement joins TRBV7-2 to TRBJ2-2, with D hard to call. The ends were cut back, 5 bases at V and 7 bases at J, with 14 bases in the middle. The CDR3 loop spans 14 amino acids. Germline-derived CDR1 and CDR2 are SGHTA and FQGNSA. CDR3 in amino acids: CASSLKQTGGELFF. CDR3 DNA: TGTGCCAGCAGCCTTAAACAAACGGGCGGGGAGCTGTTTTTT. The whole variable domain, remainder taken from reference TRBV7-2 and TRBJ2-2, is GAGVSQSPSNKVTEKGKDVELRCDPISGHTALYWYRQSLGQGLEFLIYFQGNSAPDKSGLPSDRFSAERTGGSVSTLTIQRTQQEDSAVYLCASSLKQTGGELFFGEGSRLTVL.

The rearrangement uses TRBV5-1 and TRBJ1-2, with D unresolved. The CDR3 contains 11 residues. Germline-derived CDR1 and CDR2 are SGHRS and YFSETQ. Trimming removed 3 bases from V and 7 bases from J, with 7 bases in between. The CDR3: CASSSHVGYTF. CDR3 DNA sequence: TGCGCCAGCAGCTCCCACGTTGGCTACACCTTC. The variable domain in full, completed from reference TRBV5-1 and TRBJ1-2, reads KAGVTQTPRYLIKTRGQQVTLSCSPISGHRSVSWYQQTPGQGLQFLFEYFSETQRNKGNFPGRFSGRQFSNSRSEMNVSTLELGDSALYLCASSSHVGYTFGSGTRLTVV.

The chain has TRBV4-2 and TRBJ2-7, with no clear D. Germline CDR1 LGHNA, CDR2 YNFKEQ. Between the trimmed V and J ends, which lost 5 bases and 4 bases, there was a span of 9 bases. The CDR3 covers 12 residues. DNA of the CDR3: TGTGCCAGCAGCAGGGAAGGGTACGAGCAGTACTTC. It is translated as CASSREGYEQYF.

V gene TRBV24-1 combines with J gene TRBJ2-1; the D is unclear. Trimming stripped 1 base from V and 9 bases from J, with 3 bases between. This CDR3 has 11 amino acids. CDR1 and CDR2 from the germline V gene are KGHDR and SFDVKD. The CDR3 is CATSDFSEQFF. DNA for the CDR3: TGTGCCACCAGTGATTTCAGTGAGCAGTTCTTC.

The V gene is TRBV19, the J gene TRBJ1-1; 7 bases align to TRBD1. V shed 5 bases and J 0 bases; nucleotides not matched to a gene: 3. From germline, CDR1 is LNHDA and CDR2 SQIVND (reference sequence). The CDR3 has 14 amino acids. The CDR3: CASSLGTVNTEAFF. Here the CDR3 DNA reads TGTGCCAGTAGTCTAGGGACAGTGAACACTGAAGCTTTCTTT.

The CDR3 nucleotides are TGTGCCAGCAGGCTAGCGAGTCTTTCTAGCACAGATACGCAGTATTTT. This translates into CASRLASLSSTDTQYF. V is TRBV7-8 and J is TRBJ2-3; perhaps TRBD2 as D (6 bases). This CDR3 spans 16 amino acids. V shed 6 bases and J shed 0 bases, with 16 bases lying between them. Germline V gene data show CDR1 as SGHVS and CDR2 as FQNEAQ.

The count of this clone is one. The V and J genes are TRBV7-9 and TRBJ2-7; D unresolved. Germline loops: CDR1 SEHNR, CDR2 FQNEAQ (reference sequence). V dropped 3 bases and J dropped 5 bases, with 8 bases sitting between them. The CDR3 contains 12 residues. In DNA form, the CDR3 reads TGTGCCAGCAGCTTCGACATCCACGAGCAGTACTTC. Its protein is CASSFDIHEQYF.

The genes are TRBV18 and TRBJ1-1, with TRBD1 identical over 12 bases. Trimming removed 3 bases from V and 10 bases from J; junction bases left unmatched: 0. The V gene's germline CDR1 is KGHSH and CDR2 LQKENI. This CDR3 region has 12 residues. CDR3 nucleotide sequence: TGTGCCAGCTCACCGGGACAGGGGGCAGCTTTCTTT. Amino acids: CASSPGQGAAFF.

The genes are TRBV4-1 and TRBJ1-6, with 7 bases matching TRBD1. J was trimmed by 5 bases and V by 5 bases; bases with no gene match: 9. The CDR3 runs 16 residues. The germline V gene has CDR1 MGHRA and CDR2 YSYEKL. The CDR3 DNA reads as TGCGCCAGCAGCTCCCTAGCAGGGGGAAATAATTCACCCCTCCACTTT. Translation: CASSSLAGGNNSPLHF.

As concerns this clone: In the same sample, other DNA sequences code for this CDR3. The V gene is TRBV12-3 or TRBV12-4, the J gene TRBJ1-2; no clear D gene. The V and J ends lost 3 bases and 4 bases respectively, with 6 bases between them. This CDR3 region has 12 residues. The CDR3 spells CASSLGTYGYTF. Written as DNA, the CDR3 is TGTGCCAGCAGTTTGGGCACCTATGGCTACACCTTC.

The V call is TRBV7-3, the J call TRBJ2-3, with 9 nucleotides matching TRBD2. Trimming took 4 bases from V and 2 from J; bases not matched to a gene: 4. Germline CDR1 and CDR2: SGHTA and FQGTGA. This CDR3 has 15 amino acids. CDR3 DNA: TGTGCCAGCAGCTCACAGCGGGGGGCCACAGATACGCAGTATTTT. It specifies CASSSQRGATDTQYF.

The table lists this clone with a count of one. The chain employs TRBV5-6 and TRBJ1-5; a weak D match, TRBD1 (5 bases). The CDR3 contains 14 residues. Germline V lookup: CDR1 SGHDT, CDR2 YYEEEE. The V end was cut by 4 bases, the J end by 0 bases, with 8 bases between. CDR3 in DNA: TGTGCCAGCAGCAAGACAGCTAGCAATCAGCCCCAGCATTTT. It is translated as CASSKTASNQPQHF.

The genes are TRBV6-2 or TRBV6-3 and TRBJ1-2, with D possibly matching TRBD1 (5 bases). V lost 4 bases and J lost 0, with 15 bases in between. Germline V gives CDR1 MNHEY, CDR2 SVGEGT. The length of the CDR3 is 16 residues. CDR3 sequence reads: CASSSPVPGTNYGYTF. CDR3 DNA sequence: TGTGCCAGCAGTTCCCCGGTCCCAGGGACTAACTATGGCTACACCTTC.

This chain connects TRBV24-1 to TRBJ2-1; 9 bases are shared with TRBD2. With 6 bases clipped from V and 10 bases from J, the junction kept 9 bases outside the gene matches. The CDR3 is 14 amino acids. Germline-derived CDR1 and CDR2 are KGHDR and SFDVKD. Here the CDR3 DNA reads TGTGCCACCAGTAATAGCGGGGGCGGTTCCGAGCAGTTCTTC. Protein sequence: CATSNSGGGSEQFF.

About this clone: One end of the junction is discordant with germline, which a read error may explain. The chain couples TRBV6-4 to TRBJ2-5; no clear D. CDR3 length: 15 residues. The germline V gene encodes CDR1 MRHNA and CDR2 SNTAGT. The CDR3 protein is CASSESGGAQDTQYF. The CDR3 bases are TGTGCCAGCAGTGAGTCAGGCGGAGCCCAAGATACCCAGTACTTC.

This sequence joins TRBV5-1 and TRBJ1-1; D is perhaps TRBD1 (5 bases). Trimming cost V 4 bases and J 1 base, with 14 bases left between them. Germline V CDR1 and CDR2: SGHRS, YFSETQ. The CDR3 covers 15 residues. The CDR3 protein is CASSPGRVKNTEAFF. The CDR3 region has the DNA TGCGCCAGCAGCCCGGGACGGGTAAAGAACACTGAAGCTTTCTTT. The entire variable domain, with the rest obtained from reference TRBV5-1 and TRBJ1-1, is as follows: KAGVTQTPRYLIKTRGQQVTLSCSPISGHRSVSWYQQTPGQGLQFLFEYFSETQRNKGNFPGRFSGRQFSNSRSEMNVSTLELGDSALYLCASSPGRVKNTEAFFGQGTRLTVV.

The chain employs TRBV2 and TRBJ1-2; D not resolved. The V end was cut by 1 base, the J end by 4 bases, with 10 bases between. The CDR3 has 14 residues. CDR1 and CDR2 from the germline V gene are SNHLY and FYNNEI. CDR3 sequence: CASSEGGLAYGYTF. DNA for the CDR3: TGTGCCAGCAGTGAAGGTGGTCTTGCCTATGGCTACACCTTC.